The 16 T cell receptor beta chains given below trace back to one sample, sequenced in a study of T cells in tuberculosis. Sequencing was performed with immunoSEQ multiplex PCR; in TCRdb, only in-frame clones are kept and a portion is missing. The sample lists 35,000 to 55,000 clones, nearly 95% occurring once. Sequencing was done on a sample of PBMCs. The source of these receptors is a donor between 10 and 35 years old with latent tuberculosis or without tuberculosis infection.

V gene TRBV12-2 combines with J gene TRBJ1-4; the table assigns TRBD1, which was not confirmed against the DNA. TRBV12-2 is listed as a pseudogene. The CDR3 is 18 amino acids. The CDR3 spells CARRWQGLYRATNEKLFF. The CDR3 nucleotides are TGTGCTAGAAGATGGCAGGGCCTATATAGGGCTACTAATGAAAAACTGTTTTTT.

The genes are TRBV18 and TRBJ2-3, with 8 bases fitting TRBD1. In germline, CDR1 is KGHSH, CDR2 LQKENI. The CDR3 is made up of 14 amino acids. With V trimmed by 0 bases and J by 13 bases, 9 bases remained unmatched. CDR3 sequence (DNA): TGTGCCAGCTCACCACCAATGGACAGGGTGTTCAAGTATTTT. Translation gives CASSPPMDRVFKYF.

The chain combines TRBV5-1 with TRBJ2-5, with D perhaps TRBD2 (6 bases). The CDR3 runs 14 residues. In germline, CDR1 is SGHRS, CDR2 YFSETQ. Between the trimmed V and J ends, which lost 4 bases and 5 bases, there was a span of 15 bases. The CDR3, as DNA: TGCGCCAGCAGCCTCGGGACTTCTGAGGAGACCCAGTACTTC. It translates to CASSLGTSEETQYF.

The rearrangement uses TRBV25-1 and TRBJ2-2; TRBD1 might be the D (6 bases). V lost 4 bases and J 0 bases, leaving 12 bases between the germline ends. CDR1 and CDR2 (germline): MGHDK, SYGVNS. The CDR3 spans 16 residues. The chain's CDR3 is CASSVLDSTNTGELFF. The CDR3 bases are TGTGCCAGCAGTGTCCTGGACAGTACGAACACCGGGGAGCTGTTTTTT.

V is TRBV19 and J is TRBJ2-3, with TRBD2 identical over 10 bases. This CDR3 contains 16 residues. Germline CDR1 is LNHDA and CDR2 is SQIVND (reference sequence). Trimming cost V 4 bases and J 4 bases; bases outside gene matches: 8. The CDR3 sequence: CASSNERGGRADTQYF. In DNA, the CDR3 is TGTGCCAGTAGTAACGAGCGGGGGGGCCGGGCAGATACGCAGTATTTT.

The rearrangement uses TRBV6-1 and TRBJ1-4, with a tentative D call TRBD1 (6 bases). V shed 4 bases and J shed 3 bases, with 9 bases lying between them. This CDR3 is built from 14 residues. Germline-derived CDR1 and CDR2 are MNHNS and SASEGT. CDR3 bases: TGTGCCAGCAGTGGTACAGGGCCTAATGAAAAACTGTTTTTT. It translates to CASSGTGPNEKLFF.

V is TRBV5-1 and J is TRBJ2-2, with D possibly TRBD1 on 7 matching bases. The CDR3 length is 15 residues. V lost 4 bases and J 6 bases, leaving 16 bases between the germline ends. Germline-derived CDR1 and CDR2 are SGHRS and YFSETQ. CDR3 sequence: CASSLQTGRPGELFF. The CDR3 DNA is TGCGCCAGCAGCCTCCAGACAGGGAGGCCCGGGGAGCTGTTTTTT.

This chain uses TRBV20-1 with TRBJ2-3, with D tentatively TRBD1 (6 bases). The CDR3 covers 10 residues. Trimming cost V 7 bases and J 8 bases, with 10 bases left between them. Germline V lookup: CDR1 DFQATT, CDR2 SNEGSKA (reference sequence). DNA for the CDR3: TGCAGTGTTAGCAGGGGTACGCAGTATTTT. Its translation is CSVSRGTQYF.

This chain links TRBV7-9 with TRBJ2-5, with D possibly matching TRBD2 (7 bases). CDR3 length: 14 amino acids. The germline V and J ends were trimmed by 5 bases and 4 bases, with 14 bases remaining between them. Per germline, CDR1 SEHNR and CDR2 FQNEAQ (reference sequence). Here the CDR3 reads CASSRGGVRETQYF. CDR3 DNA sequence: TGTGCCAGCAGCCGAGGGGGGGTCAGAGAGACCCAGTACTTC.

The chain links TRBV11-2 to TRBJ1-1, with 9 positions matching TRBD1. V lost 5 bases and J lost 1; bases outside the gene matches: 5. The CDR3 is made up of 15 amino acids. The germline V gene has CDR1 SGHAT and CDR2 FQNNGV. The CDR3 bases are TGTGCCAGCAGCCCCCGGACAGGGGAGAACACTGAAGCTTTCTTT. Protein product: CASSPRTGENTEAFF.

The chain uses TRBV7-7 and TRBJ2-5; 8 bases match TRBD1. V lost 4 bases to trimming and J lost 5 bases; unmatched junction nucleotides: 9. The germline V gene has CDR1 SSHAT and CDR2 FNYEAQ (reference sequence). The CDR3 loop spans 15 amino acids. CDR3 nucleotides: TGTGCCAGCAGCTCGTCAGGGGGCGCAGGGGAGACCCAGTACTTC. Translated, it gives CASSSSGGAGETQYF.

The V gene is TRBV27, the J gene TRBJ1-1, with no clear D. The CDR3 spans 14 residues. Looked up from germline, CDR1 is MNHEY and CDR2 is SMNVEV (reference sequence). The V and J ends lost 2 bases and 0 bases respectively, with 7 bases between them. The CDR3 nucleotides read TGTGCCAGCAGTTTAACCGGTCTGAACACTGAAGCTTTCTTT. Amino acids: CASSLTGLNTEAFF.

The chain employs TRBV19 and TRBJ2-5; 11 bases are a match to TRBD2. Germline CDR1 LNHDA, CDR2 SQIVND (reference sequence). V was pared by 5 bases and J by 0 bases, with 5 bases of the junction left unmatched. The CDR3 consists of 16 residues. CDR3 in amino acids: CASSFGTSGYQETQYF. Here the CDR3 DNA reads TGTGCCAGTAGTTTCGGGACTAGCGGATACCAAGAGACCCAGTACTTC.

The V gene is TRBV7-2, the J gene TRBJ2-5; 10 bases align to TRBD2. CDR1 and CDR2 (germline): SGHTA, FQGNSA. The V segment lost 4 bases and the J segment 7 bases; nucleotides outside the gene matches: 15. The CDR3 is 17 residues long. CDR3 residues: CASSSRLLAGEWGTQYF. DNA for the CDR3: TGTGCCAGCAGCTCGAGACTTCTAGCGGGAGAATGGGGGACCCAGTACTTC.

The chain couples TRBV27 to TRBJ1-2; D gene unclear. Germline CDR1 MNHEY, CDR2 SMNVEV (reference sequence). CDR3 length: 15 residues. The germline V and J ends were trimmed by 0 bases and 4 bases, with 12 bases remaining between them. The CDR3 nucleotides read TGTGCCAGCAGTTTATCTAACGGGGATACCTATGGCTACACCTTC. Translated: CASSLSNGDTYGYTF.

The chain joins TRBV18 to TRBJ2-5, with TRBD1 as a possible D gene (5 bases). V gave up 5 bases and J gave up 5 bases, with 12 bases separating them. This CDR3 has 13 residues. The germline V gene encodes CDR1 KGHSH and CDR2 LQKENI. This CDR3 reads CASSAGFGETQYF. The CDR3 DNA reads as TGTGCCAGCTCAGCAGGGTTCGGGGAGACCCAGTACTTC.